This is a list of T cell receptor beta chains from one sample in a study of OX40 agonist ivuxolimab in advanced cancers. Data came from immunoSEQ multiplex PCR; TCRdb stores just in-frame clones and leaves some out. The table has roughly 150,000 clones, 90% to 95% seen once. The sample consisted of CD4+ or CD8+ T cells sorted from blood, taken in a trial of the OX40 agonist ivuxolimab. The receptors derive from an adult with an advanced solid tumor such as melanoma, head and neck, liver or kidney cancer. CDR3s include the opening cysteine and the closing phenylalanine or tryptophan. The order of the fields is V gene, J gene, clone size, D gene, CDR3 DNA, CDR3 protein. A D gene is named only where the DNA matches it firmly. Clone size is not always given. Where it is, it says once, few, many or a class for expanded clones.

v_gene: TRBV28
j_gene: TRBJ2-2
abundance: .
d_gene: .
CDR3nt: TGTGCCAGCAGTTTACGACGGGCGAACACCGGGGAGCTGTTTTTT
CDR3aa: CASSLRRANTGELFF

v_gene: TRBV9
j_gene: TRBJ2-3
abundance: .
d_gene: TRBD1
CDR3nt: TGTGCCAGCAGCCCCAGGACAGGGAGAGCCACAGATACGCAGTATTTT
CDR3aa: CASSPRTGRATDTQYF

v_gene: TRBV6-5
j_gene: TRBJ1-1
abundance: .
d_gene: .
CDR3nt: TGTGCCAGCAGTTACGACAGGAGCAGAACTGAAGCTTTCTTT
CDR3aa: CASSYDRSRTEAFF

v_gene: TRBV5-1
j_gene: TRBJ1-2
abundance: .
d_gene: .
CDR3nt: TGCGCCAGCAGCTTGGGGCGGGACTCCTACGACAGTGGCTACACCTTC
CDR3aa: CASSLGRDSYDSGYTF

v_gene: TRBV10-2
j_gene: TRBJ2-7
abundance: .
d_gene: .
CDR3nt: TGCGCCAGCAGTCGGGACACCTACTCCTACGAGCAGTACTTC
CDR3aa: CASSRDTYSYEQYF

v_gene: TRBV5-1
j_gene: TRBJ2-3
abundance: .
d_gene: .
CDR3nt: TGCGCCAGCAGCTTGCCCACAGATACGCAGTATTTT
CDR3aa: CASSLPTDTQYF

v_gene: TRBV30
j_gene: TRBJ1-1
abundance: few
d_gene: .
CDR3nt: TGTGCCTGGACGGTGGGGGCTACGGACACTGAAGCTTTCTTT
CDR3aa: CAWTVGATDTEAFF

v_gene: TRBV15
j_gene: TRBJ1-1
abundance: .
d_gene: TRBD1
CDR3nt: TGTGCCACCAGCAGGGACCGACAGGGGAAAGCTTTCTTT
CDR3aa: CATSRDRQGKAFF

v_gene: TRBV9
j_gene: TRBJ1-5
abundance: .
d_gene: TRBD1
CDR3nt: TGTGCCAGCAGCGAGGGGACAGTCGGTCAGCCCCAGCATTTT
CDR3aa: CASSEGTVGQPQHF

v_gene: TRBV7-2
j_gene: TRBJ1-3
abundance: .
d_gene: .
CDR3nt: TGTGCCAGCAGCTTAGGTCGGAATTCTGGAAACACCATATATTTT
CDR3aa: CASSLGRNSGNTIYF

v_gene: TRBV7-7
j_gene: TRBJ2-7
abundance: .
d_gene: .
CDR3nt: TGTGCCAGCAGCTTACTACTGGAGGAAGAGCAGTACTTC
CDR3aa: CASSLLLEEEQYF

v_gene: TRBV7-2
j_gene: TRBJ2-7
abundance: .
d_gene: .
CDR3nt: TGTGCCAGCAGTTGGATAGGGGGTAACTCCTACGAGCAGTACTTC
CDR3aa: CASSWIGGNSYEQYF

v_gene: TRBV7-9
j_gene: TRBJ2-1
abundance: once
d_gene: TRBD1
CDR3nt: TGTGCCAGCAGCTTAGACAGGGGAAATGAGCAGTTCTTC
CDR3aa: CASSLDRGNEQFF

v_gene: TRBV5-5
j_gene: TRBJ1-5
abundance: .
d_gene: .
CDR3nt: TGTGCCAGCAGCTTGGCCGGGGCAGGGAATCAGCCCCAGCATTTT
CDR3aa: CASSLAGAGNQPQHF

v_gene: TRBV5-6
j_gene: TRBJ1-4
abundance: .
d_gene: .
CDR3nt: TGTGCCAGCAGCCCACAGGTTTATGAAAAACTGTTTTTT
CDR3aa: CASSPQVYEKLFF

v_gene: TRBV27
j_gene: TRBJ1-1
abundance: .
d_gene: TRBD1
CDR3nt: TGTGCCAGCAGGCCATGGACAGGAGAGAACACTGAAGCTTTCTTT
CDR3aa: CASRPWTGENTEAFF

v_gene: TRBV30
j_gene: TRBJ1-2
abundance: once
d_gene: .
CDR3nt: TGTGCCTGGAGTGCGGGGGTGGGGGGCTACACCTTC
CDR3aa: CAWSAGVGGYTF

v_gene: TRBV7-2
j_gene: TRBJ2-1
abundance: .
d_gene: TRBD2
CDR3nt: TGTGCCAGCAGCTTAAACGCTTGGACTAGCGGGAGGGCGGGCAATGAGCAGTTCTTC
CDR3aa: CASSLNAWTSGRAGNEQFF

v_gene: TRBV5-1
j_gene: TRBJ2-6
abundance: .
d_gene: .
CDR3nt: TGCGCCAGCAGCTTGGTAATTGGTGGGGCCAACGTCCTGACTTTC
CDR3aa: CASSLVIGGANVLTF

v_gene: TRBV7-2
j_gene: TRBJ2-5
abundance: .
d_gene: TRBD2
CDR3nt: TGTGCCAGCAGCTTAGTTCTGCGGGGGAACCAAGAGACCCAGTACTTC
CDR3aa: CASSLVLRGNQETQYF

v_gene: TRBV19
j_gene: TRBJ2-6
abundance: .
d_gene: .
CDR3nt: TGTGCCAGTAGTGGAGGGACATGGGCTCGTCGTGGGGCCAACGTCCTGACTTTC
CDR3aa: CASSGGTWARRGANVLTF

v_gene: TRBV10-1
j_gene: TRBJ1-3
abundance: .
d_gene: TRBD1
CDR3nt: TGCGCCATCCCGGGACAGCACTCTGGAAACACCATATATTTT
CDR3aa: CAIPGQHSGNTIYF

v_gene: TRBV9
j_gene: TRBJ1-2
abundance: .
d_gene: .
CDR3nt: TGTGCCAGCAGCTCCTCAAACTATGGCTACACCTTC
CDR3aa: CASSSSNYGYTF

v_gene: TRBV7-9
j_gene: TRBJ2-3
abundance: .
d_gene: .
CDR3nt: TGTGCCAGCAGCTTAGTAGGGTCGCGAGATACGCAGTATTTT
CDR3aa: CASSLVGSRDTQYF

v_gene: TRBV7-9
j_gene: TRBJ1-4
abundance: .
d_gene: .
CDR3nt: TGTGCCAGCAGCCCCGGGGGGGTCGAAAAACTGTTTTTT
CDR3aa: CASSPGGVEKLFF

v_gene: TRBV7-2
j_gene: TRBJ1-1
abundance: .
d_gene: .
CDR3nt: TGTGCCAGCAGCCCTGAGACAGGTATGAACACTGAAGCTTTCTTT
CDR3aa: CASSPETGMNTEAFF

v_gene: TRBV6-6
j_gene: TRBJ2-5
abundance: .
d_gene: .
CDR3nt: TGTGCCAGCAGTTCCCCTAGGGGGAAGGCTCAAGAGACCCAGTACTTC
CDR3aa: CASSSPRGKAQETQYF